This T cell receptor (beta chain) was identified during a study of response to subunit inactivated influenza vaccine. TCRdb re-called the RT-PCR reads through MiXCR, storing one row per CDR3 protein. The profile shows about 540,000 distinct CDR3 sequences, around a quarter of them singletons. This CDR3 is 14 amino acids long. Looked up from germline, CDR1 is SSHAT and CDR2 is FNYEAQ (reference sequence). About this clonotype itself: Given a much more abundant clone one base away, this may be a read error. The CDR3 ends on some other residue instead of the conserved phenylalanine or tryptophan, so this is likely a read error.

This same sample was also taken into another study, of T cells expressing NK-cell markers. That source reports: What made the TCR beta cDNA was 5'RACE template switching with UMIs. Researchers got TCR beta repertoires out of sorted CD3+CD56+NKG2C+, CD3+CD56+NKG2C- and CD3+CD56-NKG2C+ T cells.

The TCR comes from a man over 45 who received an inactivated influenza vaccine. This chain links TRBV7-7 with TRBJ2-5, with D perhaps being TRBD1 or TRBD2 (5 bases each). This specimen was CD4+ T cells sorted from PBMCs, taken about 12 days after vaccination. The CDR3: CASSQTGTKETQYS. CDR3 nucleotides: TGTGCTAGCAGCCAGACCGGGACCAAAGAGACCCAGTACTCC.